A single sample is the source of the 20 T cell receptor beta chains below, sequenced in a study of cytomegalovirus exposure and HLA in healthy donors. The PCR contained 60 Vbeta and 13 Jbeta primers. Data came from immunoSEQ multiplex PCR; TCRdb stores just in-frame clones and leaves some out. Seen here are 100,000 to 150,000 clones, over 60% observed once, and the top ten hold 1.9%. Specimen: PBMCs. These receptors were collected from a man in his fifties or sixties in good health and CMV-seronegative.

The V and J genes are TRBV7-2 and TRBJ1-6, with D hard to call. The germline V gene has CDR1 SGHTA and CDR2 FQGNSA. This CDR3 region has 16 residues. Trimming left V 1 base short and J 1 base short, with 8 bases between. The CDR3 loop is CASSLGRGSYNSPLHF. In nucleotides, the CDR3 is TGTGCCAGCAGCTTAGGGCGGGGTTCCTATAATTCACCCCTCCACTTT.

V usage is TRBV10-3 and J usage is TRBJ2-2; no clear D. CDR1 is ENHRY and CDR2 is SYGVKD in the germline V gene. The germline V and J ends were trimmed by 3 bases and 3 bases, with 8 bases remaining between them. The CDR3 sequence is 14 residues long. The CDR3: CAISDSRDTGELFF. The CDR3 DNA sequence: TGTGCCATCAGTGACTCTAGAGACACCGGGGAGCTGTTTTTT.

This clone occurred a few times. The rearrangement uses TRBV7-9 and TRBJ1-4; the match to TRBD1 covers 7 bases. V lost 4 bases and J lost 4; bases outside the gene matches: 6. This CDR3 contains 15 residues. Germline CDR1 reads SEHNR; CDR2 reads FQNEAQ (reference sequence). The CDR3 DNA sequence: TGTGCCAGCAGCTATACCAGGGACAGTAATGAAAAACTGTTTTTT. It encodes CASSYTRDSNEKLFF.

J is TRBJ2-5 and V is TRBV7-2; D gene unclear. CDR3 size: 13 residues. V gave up 4 bases and J gave up 0 bases, with 6 bases separating them. Germline CDR1 and CDR2: SGHTA and FQGNSA. CDR3 sequence: CASSSLYQETQYF. For the CDR3, the DNA is TGTGCCAGCAGCTCCCTGTACCAAGAGACCCAGTACTTC.

J is TRBJ1-1 and V is TRBV2, with D perhaps matching TRBD1 (5 bases). The CDR3 is 12 amino acids. Trimming stripped 8 bases from V and 5 bases from J, with 12 bases between. Germline V gene data show CDR1 as SNHLY and CDR2 as FYNNEI. The CDR3 protein is CASGREETEAFF. The CDR3 nucleotides read TGTGCCAGCGGCAGGGAGGAAACTGAAGCTTTCTTT.

This clone was recorded once. This rearrangement joins TRBV6-1 to TRBJ2-1; TRBD2 aligns across 10 bases. CDR3 length: 15 amino acids. Losses at the gene ends were 3 bases for V and 8 bases for J; bases not matched to a gene: 7. Germline CDR1 and CDR2: MNHNS and SASEGT. In nucleotides, the CDR3 is TGTGCCAGCAGTGAGTCCAGCGGGGGGGCGTATGAGCAGTTCTTC. Residues: CASSESSGGAYEQFF.

This clone occurred a few times. The rearrangement links TRBV20-1 to TRBJ2-7; 11 nucleotides line up with TRBD1. The CDR3 has 11 amino acids. The junction had 2 bases not matched to a gene; V was cut back by 7 bases and J by 6 bases. Germline values: CDR1 DFQATT, CDR2 SNEGSKA (reference sequence). In DNA form, the CDR3 reads TGCAGTGGAGGGACAGGGGGCGAGCAGTACGTC. This sequence encodes CSGGTGGEQYV.

This chain connects TRBV2 to TRBJ2-7; TRBD2 agrees at 8 bases. Looked up from germline, CDR1 is SNHLY and CDR2 is FYNNEI. V lost 4 bases to trimming and J lost 3 bases; unmatched junction nucleotides: 8. CDR3 length: 15 amino acids. The CDR3: CASSGKRGYIYEQYF. In DNA form, the CDR3 reads TGTGCCAGCAGTGGCAAGCGGGGGTACATCTACGAGCAGTACTTC. The variable domain in full, completed from reference TRBV2 and TRBJ2-7, reads EPEVTQTPSHQVTQMGQEVILRCVPISNHLYFYWYRQILGQKVEFLVSFYNNEISEKSEIFDDQFSVERPDGSNFTLKIRSTKLEDSAMYFCASSGKRGYIYEQYFGPGTRLTVT.

The genes are TRBV29-1 and TRBJ2-3; D is uncertain. The V gene's germline CDR1 is SQVTM and CDR2 ANQGSEA. The CDR3 runs to 13 residues. V lost 6 bases, J lost 1 base, and 11 bases lay in between. CDR3 nucleotides: TGCAGCGTCCGATCTGCGGGCACAGATACGCAGTATTTT. Its protein product is CSVRSAGTDTQYF.

The chain carries TRBV19 and TRBJ2-2; the D is unclear. V was pared by 1 base and J by 8 bases, with 14 bases between. The V gene's germline CDR1 is LNHDA and CDR2 SQIVND (reference sequence). The CDR3 consists of 15 residues. CDR3 DNA: TGTGCCAGTAGTATAGGACAACGCGTCATGGGGGAGCTGTTTTTT. This sequence encodes CASSIGQRVMGELFF. Full variable domain (missing parts from reference TRBV19 and TRBJ2-2): DGGITQSPKYLFRKEGQNVTLSCEQNLNHDAMYWYRQDPGQGLRLIYYSQIVNDFQKGDIAEGYSVSREKKESFPLTVTSAQKNPTAFYLCASSIGQRVMGELFFGEGSRLTVL.

This clone is a singleton in its sample. The chain links TRBV9 to TRBJ1-1; TRBD1 is a possible D gene (6 bases). The germline gives CDR1 SGDLS, CDR2 YYNGEE. The V end lost 3 bases, the J end lost 2 bases, and 8 bases lay between the germline ends. CDR3 size: 13 residues. CDR3 residues: CASSGTDNTEAFF. CDR3 in DNA: TGTGCCAGCAGCGGGACAGATAACACTGAAGCTTTCTTT.

The V gene is TRBV10-3, the J gene TRBJ1-2; TRBD1 aligns across 8 bases. This CDR3 spans 12 amino acids. The ends lost 8 bases at V and 7 bases at J; junction bases unmatched: 6. The germline V gene has CDR1 ENHRY and CDR2 SYGVKD. CDR3 nucleotide sequence: TGTGCCATCTCCAGGGGGCAGGGTGGCTACACCTTC. It yields the protein CAISRGQGGYTF.

This chain joins TRBV23-1 and TRBJ1-2, with 8 bases identical to TRBD1. TRBV23-1 is an ORF, with its function uncertain. CDR3 length: 16 residues. Germline trimming cut 1 base from V and 5 bases from J; bases unmatched to any gene: 9. The CDR3 DNA sequence: TGCGCCAGCAGTCAATTTAAGAGGACAGGGAATTATGGCTACACCTTC. Translating it yields CASSQFKRTGNYGYTF.

Regarding this clone: In the same sample, other DNA sequences code for this CDR3. The chain employs TRBV18 and TRBJ1-1; TRBD1 agrees at 9 bases. This CDR3 has 15 residues. With V trimmed by 0 bases and J by 11 bases, 10 bases remained unmatched. The V gene's germline CDR1 is KGHSH and CDR2 LQKENI. The CDR3 nucleotides are TGTGCCAGCTCACCACCTGGATTGGGGACAGGGTTGGCTTTCTTT. Encoded protein: CASSPPGLGTGLAFF.

Here the CDR3 reads CASSLGRGGETQYF. DNA of the CDR3: TGTGCCAGCAGCCTAGGGCGGGGGGGCGAGACCCAGTACTTC. The chain uses TRBV7-2 and TRBJ2-5; the match to TRBD2 covers 9 bases. The CDR3 spans 14 residues. The V and J ends lost 5 bases and 5 bases, in that order; junction bases with no gene match: 6. Germline-derived CDR1 and CDR2 are SGHTA and FQGNSA.

This chain joins TRBV7-9 and TRBJ1-6; 7 positions match TRBD1. This CDR3 is built from 14 residues. With V trimmed by 0 bases and J by 10 bases, 3 bases remained unmatched. CDR1 SEHNR and CDR2 FQNEAQ come from the germline V gene (reference sequence). The CDR3, as DNA: TGTGCCAGCAGCTTAGCAGGGGGCGGGTCACCCCTCCACTTT. Its protein is CASSLAGGGSPLHF.

The chain recombines TRBV5-1 with TRBJ2-5; TRBD2 agrees at 8 bases. This CDR3 is built from 14 residues. Germline assignment: CDR1 SGHRS and CDR2 YFSETQ. V lost 0 bases, J lost 5 bases, and 3 bases stayed unmatched. The CDR3 loop is CASSLGVAGETQYF. Here the CDR3 DNA reads TGCGCCAGCAGCTTGGGGGTAGCGGGGGAGACCCAGTACTTC.

The chain has TRBV6-5 and TRBJ2-7, with D possibly matching TRBD2 (6 bases). The CDR3 is 13 residues long. Trimming left V 5 bases short and J 2 bases short, with 10 bases between. The germline V gene encodes CDR1 MNHEY and CDR2 SVGAGI. CDR3 sequence: CASSERATYEQYV. In nucleotides, the CDR3 is TGTGCCAGCAGTGAGCGGGCCACCTACGAGCAGTACGTC.

This sequence joins TRBV10-2 and TRBJ2-3; maybe TRBD2 (5 bases). CDR1 is WSHSY, CDR2 SAAADI, per germline. This CDR3 spans 16 amino acids. Trimming removed 8 bases from V and 3 bases from J, with 21 bases in between. The chain's CDR3 is CASRKGEVDGTDTQYF. The CDR3 nucleotides are TGCGCCAGCCGGAAGGGAGAGGTTGACGGGACAGATACGCAGTATTTT.

The table lists this clone with a few counts. J is TRBJ1-4 and V is TRBV11-2, with a weak D call TRBD1 (5 bases). CDR3 length equals 14 residues. Germline V lookup: CDR1 SGHAT, CDR2 FQNNGV. V was shortened by 4 bases and J by 8 bases, with 14 bases between the two germline ends. The CDR3 sequence is CASSWGRDAEKLFF. The CDR3 bases are TGTGCCAGCAGCTGGGGGAGGGATGCGGAAAAACTGTTTTTT. Drawing the rest from reference TRBV11-2 and TRBJ1-4, the complete variable domain is EAGVAQSPRYKIIEKRQSVAFWCNPISGHATLYWYQQILGQGPKLLIQFQNNGVVDDSQLPKDRFSAERLKGVDSTLKIQPAKLEDSAVYLCASSWGRDAEKLFFGSGTQLSVL.